This TCR beta chain was documented in a study of blood T cells in healthy people across ages. Of note for this clonotype: Its matching antigen is unknown.

The CDR3 totals 16 residues. Germline V gives CDR1 MNHEY, CDR2 SMNVEV (reference sequence). A second 7 to 11 cycle PCR used barcoded and J-beta primers. TCRdb processed the 5' RACE reads anew with MiXCR; each CDR3 protein has one entry. The repertoire holds more than 900,000 distinct CDR3 sequences, with under 30% as singletons. Overall study results and limits: Age showed a roughly linear inverse relationship with TCR beta diversity per million T cells.

These data were likewise used in another study, on T cells of mothers and their children. That work adds: A few healthy Caucasian mothers, along with their six children, were the donors. cDNA was made from all extracted RNA, around 1.5 ug per 15 ul. Overlap in related mother-child pairs always slightly exceeded unrelated pairs, never significantly.

V gene TRBV27 combines with J gene TRBJ2-5, with TRBD1 matching over 7 bases. Gene TRBJ2-7 matches the end of the DNA better, so the J call may be wrong. Sequencing used blood. The clonotype originates from a girl aged 2-15 years in good health. CDR3 DNA sequence: TGTGCCAGCAGTTTATCGCTGGGGACAGAGTTGTACGAGCAGTACTTC. It translates to CASSLSLGTELYEQYF.